This entry concerns a single TCR beta chain. The sample comes from a study of blood T cell repertoires in COVID-19. Study-wide context: Whether acute or convalescent, the COVID-19 samples came from the United States, Italy and Spain.

Repertoires were generated with immunoSEQ multiplex PCR, while TCRdb's copy carries only in-frame clones and drops some. The table records some 410,000 clones, around 89% of them present only once. Germline lookup yields CDR1 LNHDA and CDR2 SQIVND (reference sequence). This CDR3 comprises 14 residues. Trimming removed 9 bases at V and 0 bases at J, with 13 bases between. The source material was PBMCs or T cells enriched from blood (not recorded which). The chain is built from TRBV19 and TRBJ2-3; TRBD1 is a possible D gene (6 bases). The receptor's source is a woman aged 30 to 39 with acute COVID-19. The DNA for the CDR3 is TGTGCCAGCCACCCAGGGGCTAGCACAGATACGCAGTATTTT. It yields the protein CASHPGASTDTQYF. The whole variable domain, filled in from reference TRBV19 and TRBJ2-3, reads DGGITQSPKYLFRKEGQNVTLSCEQNLNHDAMYWYRQDPGQGLRLIYYSQIVNDFQKGDIAEGYSVSREKKESFPLTVTSAQKNPTAFYLCASHPGASTDTQYFGPGTRLTVL.